The 30 T cell receptor beta chains reported below all come from one sample, sequenced in a study of shared clonotypes between healthy human individuals. Naive CD8 isolation took CD45RO-negative cells positively selected for CCR7 and excluded terminally differentiated effector memory CD45RA+ cells. The data were produced by immunoSEQ multiplex PCR, yet TCRdb's version contains in-frame clones alone and is incomplete. Here the sample spans millions of clones, 90% to 95% being singletons. Sequencing was carried out using naive CD8+ T cells from PBMCs. These receptors originate from a young man in good health. Some clones in this sample may be carry-over from other donors' samples.

This rearrangement joins TRBV7-9 to TRBJ1-5; D unclear. CDR3 size: 13 residues. V dropped 5 bases and J dropped 0 bases, with 5 bases sitting between them. In germline, CDR1 is SEHNR, CDR2 FQNEAQ (reference sequence). The CDR3 region has the DNA TGTGCCAGCAGCGAAAATAGCAATCAGCCCCAGCATTTT. It encodes CASSENSNQPQHF.

Points on this clone: This CDR3 is also generated by other DNA sequences in the sample. The rearrangement uses TRBV2 and TRBJ1-1; possible D gene TRBD1, 5 bases. V lost 6 bases to trimming and J lost 5 bases, with 7 bases between them. Germline CDR1 is SNHLY and CDR2 is FYNNEI. CDR3 size: 11 residues. The CDR3 loop is CASRGGTEAFF. CDR3 coding DNA: TGTGCCAGCAGGGGGGGGACTGAAGCTTTCTTT.

This clone is a singleton in its sample. The sample has other DNA sequences that encode this CDR3 too. CDR3: CASSSSGGSYEQYF. DNA for the CDR3: TGTGCCAGCAGCTCATCCGGGGGTTCCTACGAGCAGTACTTC. The rearrangement links TRBV9 to TRBJ2-7, with D possibly being TRBD2 (6 bases). Germline loops: CDR1 SGDLS, CDR2 YYNGEE. The V end was cut by 4 bases, the J end by 1 base, with 12 bases between. The CDR3 length is 14 residues.

The rearrangement uses TRBV7-2 and TRBJ2-7; D is possibly TRBD1 (6 bases). Trimming left V 0 bases short and J 3 bases short, with 12 bases between. Germline loops: CDR1 SGHTA, CDR2 FQGNSA. The CDR3 totals 15 residues. The CDR3 nucleotides read TGTGCCAGCAGCTTAGCGACAGGATGGGGCTACGAGCAGTACTTC. Its translation: CASSLATGWGYEQYF.

The genes are TRBV11-2 and TRBJ1-3; 8 nucleotides agree with TRBD1. CDR3 length: 15 amino acids. J gave up 4 bases and V 1 base, and 3 bases lay outside the gene matches. Germline V gene data show CDR1 as SGHAT and CDR2 as FQNNGV. The CDR3 loop is CASSLGGTGGNTIYF. The CDR3 coding sequence is TGTGCCAGCAGCTTAGGGGGGACAGGAGGAAACACCATATATTTT.

The chain employs TRBV10-3 and TRBJ2-7; either TRBD1 or TRBD2 may supply D (6 bases each). Germline values: CDR1 ENHRY, CDR2 SYGVKD. The length of the CDR3 is 16 residues. The V end was cut by 2 bases, the J end by 5 bases, with 19 bases between. The CDR3 nucleotides are TGTGCCATCAGTGAGATCCGGGGGCGCGACACCCACGAGCAGTACTTC. This gives the protein CAISEIRGRDTHEQYF.

J is TRBJ2-7 and V is TRBV28; 12 bases are a match to TRBD2. This CDR3 has 16 residues. The trim removed 2 bases at V and 3 bases at J, leaving 5 bases unmatched. Per the germline V gene, CDR1 is MDHEN and CDR2 is SYDVKM. The CDR3 DNA reads TGTGCCAGCAGTTTAACCCGGACTAGCGGGGTCTACGAGCAGTACTTC. This gives the protein CASSLTRTSGVYEQYF.

The chain couples TRBV7-2 to TRBJ2-7; 13 bases match TRBD2. CDR3 length: 15 amino acids. The V segment lost 6 bases and the J segment 5 bases; nucleotides outside the gene matches: 7. Germline V CDR1 and CDR2: SGHTA, FQGNSA. CDR3 sequence: CASSDRTSGSHEQYF. The CDR3 DNA is TGTGCCAGCAGTGATCGGACTAGCGGGAGCCACGAGCAGTACTTC.

The chain links TRBV9 to TRBJ2-7, with D possibly TRBD2 on 6 matching bases. The V and J ends lost 3 bases and 6 bases respectively, with 13 bases between them. Per the germline V gene, CDR1 is SGDLS and CDR2 is YYNGEE. The CDR3 has 13 residues. The CDR3 nucleotides are TGTGCCAGCAGCGCCGGAGGGGCGGGCGAGCAGTACTTC. It codes for CASSAGGAGEQYF.

The V call is TRBV28, the J call TRBJ1-5; D not resolved. This CDR3 region has 17 residues. Trimming took 7 bases from V and 2 from J, leaving 21 bases between them. Germline lookup yields CDR1 MDHEN and CDR2 SYDVKM. CDR3 protein: CASIPRSEARGNQPQHF. The CDR3 nucleotides are TGTGCCAGCATCCCGCGGAGCGAGGCACGTGGCAATCAGCCCCAGCATTTT.

The rearrangement links TRBV9 to TRBJ2-1; a possible D gene is TRBD2 (5 bases). V shed 3 bases and J shed 12 bases, with 13 bases lying between them. Germline V gene data show CDR1 as SGDLS and CDR2 as YYNGEE. The CDR3 runs 12 residues. The chain's CDR3 is CASSDLGSGQFF. In DNA, the CDR3 is TGTGCCAGCAGCGATTTGGGGAGTGGGCAGTTCTTC.

The chain recombines TRBV7-3 with TRBJ2-1, with D possibly TRBD2 on 5 matching bases. The CDR3 runs 13 residues. Germline values: CDR1 SGHTA, CDR2 FQGTGA. V was cut by 2 bases and J by 6 bases, with 8 bases left in between. CDR3 DNA: TGTGCCAGCAGCTTAGACTACCTCAATGAGCAGTTCTTC. This sequence encodes CASSLDYLNEQFF. Based on the CDR3 plus reference TRBV7-3 and TRBJ2-1, the full variable domain is GAGVSQTPSNKVTEKGKYVELRCDPISGHTALYWYRQSLGQGPEFLIYFQGTGAADDSGLPNDRFFAVRPEGSVSTLKIQRTERGDSAVYLCASSLDYLNEQFFGPGTRLTVL.

The rearrangement uses TRBV20-1 and TRBJ2-7, with D hard to call. Germline loops: CDR1 DFQATT, CDR2 SNEGSKA (reference sequence). V was shortened by 2 bases and J by 6 bases, with 8 bases between the two germline ends. This CDR3 is built from 11 residues. The CDR3 sequence is CSARLVREQYF. The CDR3 region has the DNA TGCAGTGCTAGACTAGTCCGCGAGCAGTACTTC.

The chain is built from TRBV10-3 and TRBJ2-3, with TRBD2 matching 7 bases. CDR1 is ENHRY, CDR2 SYGVKD, per germline. Germline trimming cut 2 bases from V and 0 bases from J; bases unmatched to any gene: 5. The CDR3 spans 16 residues. The CDR3 DNA follows: TGTGCCATCAGTGAGCCAGCGGGGTCTAGCACAGATACGCAGTATTTT. This sequence encodes CAISEPAGSSTDTQYF.

This chain joins TRBV27 and TRBJ2-1, with TRBD2 matching over 8 bases. There are 15 residues in the CDR3. Germline V gene lookup returns CDR1 MNHEY and CDR2 SMNVEV (reference sequence). V shed 6 bases and J 2 bases; nucleotides not matched to a gene: 6. CDR3 amino acids: CASSIIAGPYNEQFF. The CDR3 nucleotides are TGTGCCAGCAGCATAATAGCGGGACCCTACAATGAGCAGTTCTTC.

The chain employs TRBV4-3 and TRBJ2-7; D assignment may be TRBD1 or TRBD2 (5 bases each). The CDR3 length is 16 residues. The ends were cut back, 0 bases at V and 2 bases at J, with 14 bases in the middle. Germline V gives CDR1 LGHNA, CDR2 YSLEER. CDR3 loop: CASSQEWSGPPYEQYF. The CDR3 bases are TGCGCCAGCAGCCAAGAATGGTCGGGACCCCCCTACGAGCAGTACTTC.

The chain has TRBV11-1 and TRBJ1-4; D call uncertain. The CDR3 loop spans 12 amino acids. Trimming shortened V by 3 bases and J by 7 bases, and 6 bases separated the two germline ends. CDR1 is SGHAT, CDR2 FQDESV, per germline (reference sequence). CDR3 residues: CASSFRGEKLFF. The DNA of the CDR3 is TGTGCCAGCAGCTTTCGTGGTGAAAAACTGTTTTTT.

The CDR3 region has the DNA TGCGCCAGCAGCCCCAGGGGGGGGCCTGAGCAGTTCTTC. Encoded protein: CASSPRGGPEQFF. The chain has TRBV4-1 and TRBJ2-1; D may be TRBD1 or TRBD2 (7 bases each). Germline values: CDR1 MGHRA, CDR2 YSYEKL. The length of the CDR3 is 13 residues. Trimming took off 4 bases at V and 9 bases at J, with 13 bases between the two ends.

The rearrangement links TRBV7-2 to TRBJ2-7; 13 nucleotides match TRBD2. V gave up 5 bases and J gave up 3 bases; unmatched junction bases: 7. The CDR3 is 16 residues long. CDR1 SGHTA and CDR2 FQGNSA come from the germline V gene. CDR3 loop: CASSPGLAGSVYEQYF. CDR3 DNA: TGTGCCAGCAGCCCGGGACTAGCGGGATCCGTCTACGAGCAGTACTTC.

The chain couples TRBV19 to TRBJ2-2, with a weak D call TRBD2 (6 bases). CDR1 is LNHDA, CDR2 SQIVND, per germline (reference sequence). The V gene lost 8 bases and the J gene lost 1 base, with 17 bases spanning the gap. The CDR3 length is 16 residues. The CDR3 here is CASVPSWRGNTGELFF. The CDR3, as DNA: TGTGCCAGTGTCCCCTCCTGGCGGGGGAACACCGGGGAGCTGTTTTTT.

This clone was found a few times. The CDR3 protein is CASSGGDLAEAFF. The CDR3 coding sequence is TGTGCCAGCAGCGGGGGCGACCTGGCTGAAGCTTTCTTT. This rearrangement joins TRBV9 to TRBJ1-1; TRBD1 is a possible D gene (5 bases). V was clipped by 3 bases and J by 6 bases, with 12 bases between them. Germline CDR1 and CDR2: SGDLS and YYNGEE. CDR3 length: 13 residues.

The V call is TRBV2, the J call TRBJ1-1; D is possibly TRBD1 (6 bases). V shed 9 bases and J shed 4 bases, with 12 bases lying between them. Germline loops: CDR1 SNHLY, CDR2 FYNNEI. The CDR3 is made up of 12 amino acids. The CDR3 sequence is CARPKGGTEAFF. The DNA of the CDR3 is TGTGCCAGGCCCAAAGGGGGCACTGAAGCTTTCTTT. Looking up the rest from reference TRBV2 and TRBJ1-1 gives the full variable domain: EPEVTQTPSHQVTQMGQEVILRCVPISNHLYFYWYRQILGQKVEFLVSFYNNEISEKSEIFDDQFSVERPDGSNFTLKIRSTKLEDSAMYFCARPKGGTEAFFGQGTRLTVV.

This chain links TRBV30 with TRBJ1-1; the D is unclear. This CDR3 has 17 amino acids. Trimming removed 2 bases from V and 0 bases from J, with 19 bases in between. From germline, CDR1 is GTSNPN and CDR2 SVGIG (reference sequence). In nucleotides, the CDR3 is TGTGCCTGGAGTACGGGCCTAGACGGCCTAATGAACACTGAAGCTTTCTTT. It yields the protein CAWSTGLDGLMNTEAFF.

Of note for this clone: The sample holds other DNA sequences that translate to the same CDR3. The chain links TRBV9 to TRBJ2-7, with D possibly matching TRBD1 (6 bases). The CDR3 totals 15 residues. V dropped 0 bases and J dropped 2 bases, with 12 bases sitting between them. CDR1 is SGDLS and CDR2 is YYNGEE in the germline V gene. CDR3 bases: TGTGCCAGCAGCGTAGGTGCAGGGGTTCCCTACGAGCAGTACTTC. It encodes CASSVGAGVPYEQYF.

With respect to this clone: This CDR3 is also generated by other DNA sequences in the sample. The CDR3 is CASSYSSRNEQYF. CDR3 nucleotide sequence: TGTGCCAGCAGTTACTCGTCGAGGAACGAGCAGTACTTC. This chain links TRBV6-5 with TRBJ2-7; unclear D gene. The germline CDR1 and CDR2 sequences are MNHEY and SVGAGI. CDR3 size: 13 residues. V was shortened by 0 bases and J by 5 bases, with 8 bases between the two germline ends.

The rearrangement uses TRBV27 and TRBJ2-7; D is unresolved. Per germline, CDR1 MNHEY and CDR2 SMNVEV (reference sequence). Trimming took off 2 bases at V and 2 bases at J, with 13 bases between the two ends. The length of the CDR3 is 15 residues. DNA of the CDR3: TGTGCCAGCAGTTTAACCAGAGTAAGTCCCTACGAGCAGTACTTC. Translated: CASSLTRVSPYEQYF.

The chain combines TRBV5-4 with TRBJ1-1, with D possibly being TRBD1 (5 bases). The germline V gene encodes CDR1 SGHNT and CDR2 YYREEE (reference sequence). V dropped 0 bases and J dropped 3 bases, with 15 bases sitting between them. The CDR3 is made up of 16 amino acids. The CDR3 DNA reads as TGTGCCAGCAGCTTGGTCCCGGGACGGCTATACACTGAAGCTTTCTTT. Translation: CASSLVPGRLYTEAFF.

This chain links TRBV6-5 with TRBJ2-5; possibly TRBD2 for D (6 bases). V was cut by 6 bases and J by 4 bases, with 15 bases left in between. The CDR3 sequence is 14 residues long. Germline assignment: CDR1 MNHEY and CDR2 SVGAGI. The CDR3 coding sequence is TGTGCCAGCAGCCCAATCCGGGGGTTAGAGACCCAGTACTTC. This gives the protein CASSPIRGLETQYF.

V gene TRBV19 combines with J gene TRBJ1-3; 8 bases agree with TRBD1. The length of the CDR3 is 16 residues. Germline V lookup: CDR1 LNHDA, CDR2 SQIVND (reference sequence). The V segment lost 7 bases and the J segment 3 bases; nucleotides outside the gene matches: 11. CDR3 in amino acids: CASTLRTGIVGNTIYF. The CDR3, as DNA: TGTGCCAGTACCCTAAGGACAGGGATTGTTGGAAACACCATATATTTT.

This chain links TRBV7-9 with TRBJ2-2, with TRBD2 identical over 7 bases. Germline CDR1 and CDR2: SEHNR and FQNEAQ (reference sequence). The J segment lost 6 bases and the V segment lost 5 bases, leaving 9 bases of the junction unmatched. The CDR3 covers 15 residues. CDR3 DNA: TGTGCCAGCAGCCCCTCAGCGGGGAGGTCCGGGGAGCTGTTTTTT. Translated, it gives CASSPSAGRSGELFF.